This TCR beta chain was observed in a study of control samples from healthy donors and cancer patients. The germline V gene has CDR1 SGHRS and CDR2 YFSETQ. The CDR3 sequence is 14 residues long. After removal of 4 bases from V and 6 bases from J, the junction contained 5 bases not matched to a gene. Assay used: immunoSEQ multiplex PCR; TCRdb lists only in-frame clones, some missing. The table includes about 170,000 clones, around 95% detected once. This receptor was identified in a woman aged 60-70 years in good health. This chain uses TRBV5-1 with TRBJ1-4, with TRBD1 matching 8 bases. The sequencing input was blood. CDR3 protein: CASSTTGDDEKLFF. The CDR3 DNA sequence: TGCGCCAGCAGCACGACAGGGGACGATGAAAAACTGTTTTTT.